This TCR beta chain was recovered during a study of cytomegalovirus exposure and HLA in healthy donors. Notes on the study in general: DRB1 showed the most TCR associations and HLA-C the fewest in a later analysis, as rates varied by HLA locus. The productive fraction for most TCR beta V segments was about 87% or about 30% in an earlier analysis. Later analysis identified 16,000 or so TCR beta sequences associated with HLA alleles, using a false discovery rate threshold of 0.05. Indistinguishable V segments such as TRBV6-2 and TRBV6-3 were excluded.

60 Vbeta and 13 Jbeta primers were used in PCR. Some clones are missing from TCRdb's copy, which holds only in-frame ones; the method was immunoSEQ multiplex PCR. This sample has about 150,000 clones, with 60% to 85% found just once. Trimming removed 2 bases from V and 10 bases from J, with 24 bases in between. This CDR3 is 15 amino acids long. CDR1 is SQVTM and CDR2 is ANQGSEA in the germline V gene. Remarks on this clone: Its specificity is not known.

This rearrangement joins TRBV29-1 to TRBJ2-7; maybe TRBD1 (7 bases). Sequencing was done on a sample of PBMCs. This clonotype was obtained from a middle-aged woman in good health and CMV-seronegative. The CDR3 DNA sequence: TGCAGCGTTGAATTGACCGGCAGGGGGGAACACCCACAGTACTTC. Protein product: CSVELTGRGEHPQYF.